The rows below give T cell receptor beta chains drawn from one sample of a study of cytomegalovirus exposure and HLA in healthy donors. The protocol was immunoSEQ multiplex PCR, while the TCRdb copy is restricted to in-frame clones and leaves out a portion. Altogether some 210,000 clones are present, 77% being singletons, with the ten largest covering approximately 2.1%. Sequenced input: PBMCs. The receptors were sampled from a woman aged 25 to 39 in good health and CMV-seropositive. Both conserved end residues are part of each CDR3. Each record gives: D gene, clone size, V gene, J gene, CDR3 protein, CDR3 DNA. The D gene is left open where the match is weak. Rows give clone size only sometimes, using once, few, many, or a class for an expanded clone.

D: .
size: few
V: TRBV28
J: TRBJ2-7
CDR3: CASSLWGGYEQYF
DNA: TGTGCCAGCAGTTTATGGGGGGGCTACGAGCAGTACTTC

D: .
size: .
V: TRBV4-3
J: TRBJ2-3
CDR3: CASSQDGGRTDTQYF
DNA: TGCGCCAGCAGCCAAGATGGAGGGAGAACAGATACGCAGTATTTT

D: .
size: .
V: TRBV30
J: TRBJ2-4
CDR3: CAWSSPSRSVAKNIQYF
DNA: TGTGCCTGGAGTTCCCCTAGTAGGAGTGTTGCCAAAAACATTCAGTACTTC

D: TRBD1
size: once
V: TRBV6-1
J: TRBJ2-7
CDR3: CASTKRTGHEQYF
DNA: TGTGCCAGCACAAAAAGGACAGGGCACGAGCAGTACTTC

D: .
size: .
V: TRBV15
J: TRBJ2-5
CDR3: CATSRDNGEEETQYF
DNA: TGTGCCACCAGCAGAGATAACGGGGAGGAGGAGACCCAGTACTTC

D: .
size: .
V: TRBV11-2
J: TRBJ2-7
CDR3: CASSLSGVEQYF
DNA: TGTGCCAGCAGCTTATCCGGGGTCGAGCAGTACTTC

D: .
size: .
V: TRBV11-1
J: TRBJ2-7
CDR3: CASSLTGPTGYEQYF
DNA: TGTGCCAGCAGTCTTACCGGCCCAACAGGCTACGAGCAGTACTTC

D: TRBD2
size: .
V: TRBV9
J: TRBJ2-2
CDR3: CASSVDGTSETGELFF
DNA: TGTGCCAGCAGCGTAGATGGGACTAGCGAAACCGGGGAGCTGTTTTTT

D: TRBD2
size: .
V: TRBV5-1
J: TRBJ2-7
CDR3: CASSLTTSGGDYEQYF
DNA: TGCGCCAGCAGCCTCACAACTAGCGGGGGAGACTACGAGCAGTACTTC

D: .
size: .
V: TRBV5-5
J: TRBJ2-7
CDR3: CASVGRRLGYEQYF
DNA: TGTGCCAGCGTCGGCCGGAGGTTGGGCTACGAGCAGTACTTC

D: .
size: .
V: TRBV5-6
J: TRBJ2-5
CDR3: CASSLARVGTQYF
DNA: TGTGCCAGCAGCTTGGCCCGGGTGGGGACCCAGTACTTC

D: .
size: .
V: TRBV6-5
J: TRBJ2-1
CDR3: CASSTLEGYNEQFF
DNA: TGTGCCAGCAGCACATTGGAGGGGTACAATGAGCAGTTCTTC

D: TRBD2
size: .
V: TRBV28
J: TRBJ2-7
CDR3: CASSHMPAGSYEQYF
DNA: TGTGCCAGCAGCCACATGCCAGCGGGATCTTACGAGCAGTACTTC

D: TRBD2
size: .
V: TRBV4-2
J: TRBJ2-1
CDR3: CASSPGTSGRAIDEQFF
DNA: TGTGCCAGCAGCCCCGGGACTAGCGGGAGGGCCATCGATGAGCAGTTCTTC

D: .
size: .
V: TRBV7-9
J: TRBJ2-3
CDR3: CASSAGEVFTDTQYF
DNA: TGTGCCAGCAGCGCTGGGGAGGTTTTCACAGATACGCAGTATTTT

D: .
size: few
V: TRBV4-2
J: TRBJ2-1
CDR3: CASSQEGQAYNEQFF
DNA: TGTGCCAGCAGCCAAGAGGGACAAGCTTACAATGAGCAGTTCTTC

D: TRBD2
size: .
V: TRBV7-3
J: TRBJ2-2
CDR3: CASSLTIAGVSTGELFF
DNA: TGTGCCAGCAGCTTAACGATAGCGGGGGTTTCCACCGGGGAGCTGTTTTTT

D: .
size: .
V: TRBV4-3
J: TRBJ1-2
CDR3: CASSPIRGYYGYTF
DNA: TGCGCCAGCAGCCCTATAAGGGGATACTATGGCTACACCTTC

D: .
size: .
V: TRBV7-8
J: TRBJ1-1
CDR3: CASSPRQEIEAFF
DNA: TGTGCCAGCAGCCCCCGACAGGAGATCGAAGCTTTCTTT

D: TRBD1
size: .
V: TRBV27
J: TRBJ1-1
CDR3: CASSLGQGRLDTEAFF
DNA: TGTGCCAGCAGTCTAGGACAGGGGAGATTGGACACTGAAGCTTTCTTT

D: TRBD1
size: .
V: TRBV28
J: TRBJ1-2
CDR3: CASSFGDRPYGYTF
DNA: TGTGCCAGCAGTTTTGGGGACAGGCCCTATGGCTACACCTTC

D: TRBD1
size: few
V: TRBV5-4
J: TRBJ1-1
CDR3: CASSPDRGRAEAFF
DNA: TGTGCCAGCAGCCCTGACAGGGGAAGAGCTGAAGCTTTCTTT

D: .
size: .
V: TRBV7-8
J: TRBJ1-2
CDR3: CASSLYPIPGGIGYTF
DNA: TGTGCCAGCAGCTTATACCCAATCCCAGGAGGGATAGGCTACACCTTC

D: TRBD1
size: .
V: TRBV28
J: TRBJ1-5
CDR3: CASTTGSNQPQHF
DNA: TGTGCCAGCACGACAGGGAGCAATCAGCCCCAGCATTTT

D: TRBD1
size: .
V: TRBV11-2
J: TRBJ2-1
CDR3: CASSLGTGGTYNEQFF
DNA: TGTGCCAGCAGCTTAGGGACAGGGGGGACCTACAATGAGCAGTTCTTC

D: .
size: few
V: TRBV6-6
J: TRBJ1-1
CDR3: CASSIEQTTAFF
DNA: TGTGCCAGCAGTATTGAACAGACTACCGCTTTCTTT

D: .
size: .
V: TRBV6-6
J: TRBJ2-1
CDR3: CASSYPAGLYNEQFF
DNA: TGTGCCAGCAGTTACCCGGCGGGCCTCTACAATGAGCAGTTCTTC

D: TRBD1
size: .
V: TRBV28
J: TRBJ1-2
CDR3: CASHRGLNYGYTF
DNA: TGTGCCAGCCACAGGGGGCTCAACTATGGCTACACCTTC

D: TRBD1
size: .
V: TRBV18
J: TRBJ2-3
CDR3: CASSGTWTGSLTQYF
DNA: TGTGCCAGCTCAGGAACTTGGACAGGCTCGCTCACGCAGTATTTT

D: .
size: .
V: TRBV29-1
J: TRBJ2-4
CDR3: CSATYAPGIQYF
DNA: TGCAGCGCCACGTACGCCCCCGGCATTCAGTACTTC

D: .
size: .
V: TRBV5-1
J: TRBJ2-2
CDR3: CASRDAGDSNTGELFF
DNA: TGCGCCAGCAGAGACGCAGGGGATTCGAACACCGGGGAGCTGTTTTTT

D: TRBD1
size: .
V: TRBV7-9
J: TRBJ2-1
CDR3: CASSPLTGVNEQFF
DNA: TGTGCCAGCAGCCCGCTCACAGGGGTCAATGAGCAGTTCTTC

D: .
size: few
V: TRBV9
J: TRBJ1-4
CDR3: CASSGTFDEKLFF
DNA: TGTGCCAGCAGCGGGACTTTTGACGAAAAACTGTTTTTT

D: .
size: .
V: TRBV7-9
J: TRBJ2-5
CDR3: CASSLFAGQETQYF
DNA: TGTGCCAGCAGCTTATTTGCGGGCCAAGAGACCCAGTACTTC

D: .
size: .
V: TRBV2
J: TRBJ1-2
CDR3: CASSPLTGNYGYTF
DNA: TGTGCCAGCAGTCCTTTGACAGGCAACTATGGCTACACCTTC

D: .
size: .
V: TRBV19
J: TRBJ2-3
CDR3: CASSIIEADTQYF
DNA: TGTGCCAGTAGTATAATTGAAGCGGATACGCAGTATTTT

D: TRBD1
size: once
V: TRBV5-6
J: TRBJ1-1
CDR3: CASSDMDRASWYTEAFF
DNA: TGTGCCAGCAGCGATATGGACAGGGCTAGCTGGTACACTGAAGCTTTCTTT

D: TRBD1
size: once
V: TRBV7-2
J: TRBJ2-4
CDR3: CASSVRQGGFVRENIQYF
DNA: TGTGCCAGCAGCGTGAGACAGGGGGGATTTGTGAGGGAAAACATTCAGTACTTC

D: .
size: .
V: TRBV10-3
J: TRBJ1-4
CDR3: CAISEGVTGFGEKLFF
DNA: TGTGCCATCAGTGAGGGGGTTACAGGGTTCGGTGAAAAACTGTTTTTT

D: TRBD1
size: .
V: TRBV5-1
J: TRBJ1-4
CDR3: CASSWQGATTNEKLFF
DNA: TGCGCCAGCAGCTGGCAGGGGGCGACTACTAATGAAAAACTGTTTTTT

D: TRBD1
size: .
V: TRBV7-3
J: TRBJ1-1
CDR3: CASSALQGMGTEAFF
DNA: TGTGCCAGCAGCGCCTTACAGGGGATGGGCACTGAAGCTTTCTTT

D: TRBD2
size: .
V: TRBV6-5
J: TRBJ2-7
CDR3: CASRSLAGEAYEQYF
DNA: TGTGCCAGCAGATCCCTAGCGGGAGAAGCCTACGAGCAGTACTTC

D: .
size: .
V: TRBV7-9
J: TRBJ1-2
CDR3: CASSPTGLAGVYGYTF
DNA: TGTGCCAGCAGCCCCACCGGACTAGCGGGAGTATATGGCTACACCTTC

D: .
size: .
V: TRBV5-1
J: TRBJ2-1
CDR3: CASSLGQGYYNEQFF
DNA: TGCGCCAGCAGCTTGGGCCAGGGGTACTACAATGAGCAGTTCTTC

D: TRBD2
size: .
V: TRBV7-9
J: TRBJ2-5
CDR3: CASSLAGGPETQYF
DNA: TGTGCCAGCAGCTTGGCGGGGGGGCCGGAGACCCAGTACTTC

D: .
size: .
V: TRBV2
J: TRBJ1-5
CDR3: CASNLTPGNQPQHF
DNA: TGTGCCAGCAATCTAACTCCAGGGAATCAGCCCCAGCATTTT

D: TRBD2
size: .
V: TRBV5-6
J: TRBJ2-2
CDR3: CASSLVASGRTGELFF
DNA: TGTGCCAGCAGTTTGGTGGCTAGCGGGAGGACCGGGGAGCTGTTTTTT

D: .
size: .
V: TRBV25-1
J: TRBJ2-5
CDR3: CASSDTTKLETQYF
DNA: TGTGCCAGCAGTGACACTACGAAACTAGAGACCCAGTACTTC

D: .
size: few
V: TRBV30
J: TRBJ1-3
CDR3: CAWSPSSGNTIYF
DNA: TGTGCCTGGAGTCCCTCCTCTGGAAACACCATATATTTT

D: TRBD1
size: once
V: TRBV29-1
J: TRBJ2-1
CDR3: CSVPPGQGGTSAYNEQFF
DNA: TGCAGCGTCCCCCCGGGACAGGGGGGAACTAGCGCCTACAATGAGCAGTTCTTC

D: TRBD1
size: .
V: TRBV7-6
J: TRBJ2-2
CDR3: CASSSWTGAVSGELFF
DNA: TGTGCCAGCAGCTCCTGGACAGGGGCTGTTTCCGGGGAGCTGTTTTTT

D: TRBD2
size: .
V: TRBV9
J: TRBJ2-7
CDR3: CASREISGVDYEQYF
DNA: TGTGCCAGCAGAGAGATAAGCGGGGTTGACTACGAGCAGTACTTC

D: TRBD1
size: .
V: TRBV6-5
J: TRBJ1-5
CDR3: CASSKGQGDNQPQHF
DNA: TGTGCCAGCAGTAAGGGACAGGGGGACAATCAGCCCCAGCATTTT

D: TRBD2
size: .
V: TRBV4-3
J: TRBJ2-7
CDR3: CASSHVAGRESSYEQYF
DNA: TGCGCCAGCAGCCACGTAGCGGGCAGGGAGAGCTCCTACGAGCAGTACTTC

D: .
size: .
V: TRBV6-5
J: TRBJ1-2
CDR3: CASSYGQNYGYTF
DNA: TGTGCCAGCAGTTACGGGCAGAACTATGGCTACACCTTC

D: .
size: .
V: TRBV28
J: TRBJ2-7
CDR3: CASSLSGLYEQYF
DNA: TGTGCCAGCAGTTTATCAGGCTTGTACGAGCAGTACTTC

D: TRBD1
size: .
V: TRBV12-5
J: TRBJ1-2
CDR3: CASGAGQGTYGYTF
DNA: TGTGCTAGTGGTGCTGGACAGGGAACCTATGGCTACACCTTC

D: TRBD1
size: .
V: TRBV7-9
J: TRBJ2-7
CDR3: CASSYREGQHYEQYF
DNA: TGTGCCAGCAGCTACCGAGAGGGACAGCACTACGAGCAGTACTTC

D: .
size: .
V: TRBV2
J: TRBJ1-2
CDR3: CASKVQVGLGGYTF
DNA: TGTGCCAGCAAGGTCCAGGTTGGGTTGGGTGGCTACACCTTC

D: .
size: .
V: TRBV6-5
J: TRBJ1-3
CDR3: CASSQGFAGNTIYF
DNA: TGTGCCAGCAGCCAGGGTTTTGCCGGAAACACCATATATTTT